Listed here are 20 T cell receptor beta chains from one sample, sequenced in a study of T cells in Graves' hyperthyroidism and ophthalmopathy. RNA transcripts gave rise to amplified TCR beta CDR3 regions. TCR CDR3 regions were first amplified by RT-PCR with HTBI primers. One entry per CDR3 protein results from TCRdb running MiXCR on the multiplex PCR reads. This table has roughly 380,000 distinct CDR3 sequences, over 11% appearing once. The sample consisted of blood. The receptors come from a woman aged 55-69 years with Graves' hyperthyroidism.

This sequence joins TRBV6-4 and TRBJ2-2; possibly TRBD1 for D (5 bases). The CDR3 has 15 amino acids. Germline V gene data show CDR1 as MRHNA and CDR2 as SNTAGT. V gave up 6 bases and J gave up 1 base, with 12 bases separating them. Written as DNA, the CDR3 is TGTGCCAGCAGACGACAGAGTGTGAACACCGGGGAGCTGTTTTTT. Translation: CASRRQSVNTGELFF.

Ten or more counts support this clonotype. The rearrangement links TRBV28 to TRBJ2-2; 10 nucleotides align to TRBD2. The CDR3 runs 15 residues. V trimming: 7 bases; J trimming: 4 bases; junction bases outside the gene matches: 6. Germline CDR1 MDHEN, CDR2 SYDVKM. CDR3 sequence (DNA): TGTGCCAGCAACATAGCGGGAGGCGGCACCGGGGAGCTGTTTTTT. Amino acids: CASNIAGGGTGELFF.

There are many counts of this clonotype. V gene TRBV30 combines with J gene TRBJ1-1, with a tentative D call TRBD1 (5 bases). The CDR3 loop spans 14 amino acids. V was trimmed by 2 bases and J by 2 bases, leaving 12 bases between them. Germline V gene lookup returns CDR1 GTSNPN and CDR2 SVGIG (reference sequence). The DNA of the CDR3 is TGTGCCTGGAGTCCCGGACACTATAACACTGAAGCTTTCTTT. Protein: CAWSPGHYNTEAFF.

This clonotype was counted a few times. V and J are TRBV7-9 and TRBJ1-2; D not resolved. This CDR3 comprises 12 residues. CDR1 is SEHNR and CDR2 is FQNEAQ in the germline V gene (reference sequence). V lost 0 bases, J lost 8 bases, and 7 bases lay in between. CDR3 loop: CASSLAPWGYTF. In DNA, the CDR3 is TGTGCCAGCAGCTTAGCCCCCTGGGGCTACACCTTC. The whole variable domain, remainder taken from reference TRBV7-9 and TRBJ1-2, is DTGVSQNPRHKITKRGQNVTFRCDPISEHNRLYWYRQTLGQGPEFLTYFQNEAQLEKSRLLSDRFSAERPKGSFSTLEIQRTEQGDSAMYLCASSLAPWGYTFGSGTRLTVV.

Details on this clonotype: Sequence at one end of the junction differs from germline and may be a read error. V gene TRBV19 combines with J gene TRBJ1-5, with a weak D call TRBD1 (5 bases). Germline CDR1 is LNHDA and CDR2 is SQIVND (reference sequence). This CDR3 is 19 amino acids long. The CDR3: CVSSILPGTGGYSNQPQHF. CDR3 coding DNA: TGTGTCAGTAGTATCCTACCTGGGACCGGGGGGTATAGCAATCAGCCCCAGCATTTT. Variable domain in full (rest from reference TRBV19 and TRBJ1-5): DGGITQSPKYLFRKEGQNVTLSCEQNLNHDAMYWYRQDPGQGLRLIYYSQIVNDFQKGDIAEGYSVSREKKESFPLTVTSAQKNPTAFYLCVSSILPGTGGYSNQPQHFGDGTRLSIL.

Many counts were recorded for this clonotype. The chain uses TRBV28 and TRBJ2-3, with 8 bases matching TRBD2. The CDR3 runs to 18 residues. Germline CDR1 reads MDHEN; CDR2 reads SYDVKM. Trimming took 4 bases from V and 5 from J; bases not matched to a gene: 17. Here the CDR3 reads CASSSPHGGAGAVDTQYF. The CDR3 region has the DNA TGTGCCAGCAGTTCCCCCCACGGGGGAGCGGGAGCGGTAGATACGCAGTATTTT.

There are many counts of this clonotype. V gene TRBV3-1 combines with J gene TRBJ2-5; 12 positions agree with TRBD2. CDR3 size: 15 residues. V lost 5 bases to trimming and J lost 4 bases; unmatched junction nucleotides: 5. Germline loops: CDR1 LGHDT, CDR2 YNNKEL (reference sequence). DNA for the CDR3: TGTGCCAGCAGCACCTTGGGACTAGCGGGAGAGACCCAGTACTTC. Its protein product is CASSTLGLAGETQYF.

The chain couples TRBV13 to TRBJ1-5; 8 positions agree with TRBD1. CDR3 length: 16 residues. CDR1 PRHDT and CDR2 FYEKMQ come from the germline V gene (reference sequence). With V trimmed by 5 bases and J by 6 bases, 12 bases remained unmatched. DNA of the CDR3: TGTGCCAGCAGCCTCAAACGACAGGGGTCAACTCAGCCCCAGCATTTT. It yields the protein CASSLKRQGSTQPQHF.

This clonotype has at least ten counts. This sequence joins TRBV2 and TRBJ2-4; 11 bases match TRBD2. The J segment lost 4 bases and the V segment lost 7 bases, leaving 6 bases of the junction unmatched. Germline V gene lookup returns CDR1 SNHLY and CDR2 FYNNEI. The CDR3 length is 15 residues. CDR3 loop: CASTGLAAGKNIQYF. For the CDR3, the DNA is TGTGCCAGCACGGGACTAGCGGCGGGGAAAAACATTCAGTACTTC. The full variable domain, rest sourced from reference TRBV2 and TRBJ2-4, is EPEVTQTPSHQVTQMGQEVILRCVPISNHLYFYWYRQILGQKVEFLVSFYNNEISEKSEIFDDQFSVERPDGSNFTLKIRSTKLEDSAMYFCASTGLAAGKNIQYFGAGTRLSVL.

The chain combines TRBV28 with TRBJ1-5; 7 bases align to TRBD1. The CDR3 is 15 residues long. Per germline, CDR1 MDHEN and CDR2 SYDVKM. The junction had 6 bases not matched to a gene; V was cut back by 3 bases and J by 4 bases. This chain's CDR3 is CASSFRSGGNQPQHF. Written as DNA, the CDR3 is TGTGCCAGCAGTTTTAGGTCAGGGGGGAATCAGCCCCAGCATTTT.

The chain uses TRBV3-1 and TRBJ1-3, with D uncertain. The germline V gene has CDR1 LGHDT and CDR2 YNNKEL (reference sequence). V lost 4 bases and J lost 2, with 12 bases in between. The CDR3 is 15 amino acids. CDR3 sequence: CASSPYAQAGNTIYF. CDR3 in DNA: TGTGCCAGCAGCCCTTACGCCCAGGCTGGAAACACCATATATTTT.

This clonotype was found many times. This chain connects TRBV11-3 to TRBJ2-7; TRBD2 aligns across 12 bases. CDR3 length: 15 residues. Per germline, CDR1 SGHNT and CDR2 YENEEA. J lost 6 bases, V lost 6 bases, and 9 bases had no gene match. In DNA form, the CDR3 reads TGTGCCAGCAGTCGGACTAGCGGGATGGTGGGCGAGCAGTACTTC. As protein: CASSRTSGMVGEQYF.

This clonotype was seen only once. A much larger clone lies one base from this, so it may be a read error. The chain combines TRBV2 with TRBJ1-5; no clear D gene. CDR3 length: 15 residues. Germline V gene data show CDR1 as SNHLY and CDR2 as FYNNEI. This CDR3 is CASSEEGYSNQHQHF. DNA for the CDR3: TGTGCCAGCAGTGAAGAAGGGTATAGCAATCAGCACCAGCATTTT. Full variable domain (rest looked up from reference TRBV2 and TRBJ1-5): EPEVTQTPSHQVTQMGQEVILRCVPISNHLYFYWYRQILGQKVEFLVSFYNNEISEKSEIFDDQFSVERPDGSNFTLKIRSTKLEDSAMYFCASSEEGYSNQHQHFGDGTRLSIL.

Points on this clonotype: A clone one base away is much larger, so this may be a read error. This chain joins TRBV5-1 and TRBJ2-5; D possibly corresponds to TRBD1 (6 bases). V was shortened by 0 bases and J by 6 bases, with 9 bases between the two germline ends. Germline loops: CDR1 SGHRS, CDR2 YFSETQ. The CDR3 contains 13 residues. The CDR3 here is CASSLDREQTQYF. The CDR3 DNA follows: TGCGCCAGCAGCTTGGACAGGGAGCAGACCCAGTACTTC.

This clonotype occurred many times. The chain employs TRBV12-3 or TRBV12-4 and TRBJ2-1; TRBD2 matches at 13 bases. This CDR3 region has 16 residues. V shed 6 bases, J shed 8 bases, and the junction held 10 bases outside the gene matches. The CDR3: CASSITSGRAVYEQFF. The CDR3 nucleotides are TGTGCCAGCAGCATCACTAGCGGGAGGGCCGTATATGAGCAGTTCTTC.

This clonotype was seen ten or more times. The chain links TRBV11-3 to TRBJ2-3, with D unclear. Trimming left V 1 base short and J 2 bases short, with 10 bases between. There are 15 residues in the CDR3. Per the germline V gene, CDR1 is SGHNT and CDR2 is YENEEA. In nucleotides, the CDR3 is TGTGCCAGCAGCTTAGTAAAGGGATACACAGATACGCAGTATTTT. Amino acid sequence: CASSLVKGYTDTQYF.

The chain is built from TRBV19 and TRBJ1-5; weak D call: TRBD1 (6 bases). Germline V lookup: CDR1 LNHDA, CDR2 SQIVND (reference sequence). CDR3 length equals 15 residues. V dropped 3 bases and J dropped 7 bases, with 16 bases sitting between them. Here the CDR3 DNA reads TGTGCCAGTAGTATTAACAGGGTGAGTTTACAGCCCCAGCATTTT. It codes for CASSINRVSLQPQHF. Full variable domain (rest looked up from reference TRBV19 and TRBJ1-5): DGGITQSPKYLFRKEGQNVTLSCEQNLNHDAMYWYRQDPGQGLRLIYYSQIVNDFQKGDIAEGYSVSREKKESFPLTVTSAQKNPTAFYLCASSINRVSLQPQHFGDGTRLSIL.

This clonotype has a count of ten or more. This chain links TRBV18 with TRBJ1-1; unclear D gene. CDR1 and CDR2 (germline): KGHSH, LQKENI. This CDR3 is built from 14 residues. V dropped 2 bases and J dropped 5 bases, with 12 bases sitting between them. The CDR3: CASSPAVGSTEAFF. DNA of the CDR3: TGTGCCAGCTCACCAGCCGTTGGTAGTACTGAAGCTTTCTTT. Variable domain in full (rest from reference TRBV18 and TRBJ1-1): NAGVMQNPRHLVRRRGQEARLRCSPMKGHSHVYWYRQLPEEGLKFMVYLQKENIIDESGMPKERFSAEFPKEGPSILRIQQVVRGDSAAYFCASSPAVGSTEAFFGQGTRLTVV.

This clonotype turned up a few times. The CDR3 loop reads CASTYGGAGEKLFF. CDR3 DNA: TGTGCCAGCACGTATGGGGGGGCCGGTGAAAAACTGTTTTTT. The chain links TRBV6-1 to TRBJ1-4, with D maybe TRBD1 (6 bases). Trimming pared 7 bases from V and 7 bases from J, leaving 16 bases between. The CDR3 spans 14 residues. Germline V gene data show CDR1 as MNHNS and CDR2 as SASEGT.

This clonotype was counted only a few times. The genes are TRBV12-3 or TRBV12-4 and TRBJ1-3; D call uncertain. The CDR3 runs to 14 residues. The V and J ends lost 2 bases and 0 bases respectively, with 5 bases between them. CDR3 protein: CASSLRISGNTIYF. As DNA, the CDR3 is TGTGCCAGCAGTTTAAGGATCTCTGGAAACACCATATATTTT.